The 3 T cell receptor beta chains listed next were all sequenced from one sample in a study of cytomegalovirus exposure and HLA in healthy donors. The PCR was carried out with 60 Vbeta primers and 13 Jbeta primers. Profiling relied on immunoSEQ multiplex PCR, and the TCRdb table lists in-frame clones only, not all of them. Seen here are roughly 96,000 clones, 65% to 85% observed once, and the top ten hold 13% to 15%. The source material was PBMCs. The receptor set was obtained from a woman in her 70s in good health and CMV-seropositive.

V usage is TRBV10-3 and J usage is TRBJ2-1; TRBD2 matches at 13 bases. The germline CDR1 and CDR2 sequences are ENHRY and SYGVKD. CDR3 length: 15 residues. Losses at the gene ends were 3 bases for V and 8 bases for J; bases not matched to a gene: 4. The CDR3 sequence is CAISDWTSGSYEQFF. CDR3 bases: TGTGCCATCAGTGACTGGACTAGCGGGAGCTATGAGCAGTTCTTC.

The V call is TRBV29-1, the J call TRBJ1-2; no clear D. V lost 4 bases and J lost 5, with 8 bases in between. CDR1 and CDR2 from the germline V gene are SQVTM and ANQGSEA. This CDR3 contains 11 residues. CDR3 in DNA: TGCAGCGTTGCCGAGGATTATGGCTACACCTTC. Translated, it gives CSVAEDYGYTF.

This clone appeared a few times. CDR3 loop: CSGGPGETQYF. In nucleotides, the CDR3 is TGCAGTGGGGGCCCTGGTGAGACCCAGTACTTC. This chain joins TRBV20-1 and TRBJ2-5; possible D gene TRBD1, 5 bases. The CDR3 runs to 11 residues. Germline V gene sequence: CDR1 DFQATT, CDR2 SNEGSKA (reference sequence). The V end lost 7 bases, the J end lost 5 bases, and 11 bases lay between the germline ends.